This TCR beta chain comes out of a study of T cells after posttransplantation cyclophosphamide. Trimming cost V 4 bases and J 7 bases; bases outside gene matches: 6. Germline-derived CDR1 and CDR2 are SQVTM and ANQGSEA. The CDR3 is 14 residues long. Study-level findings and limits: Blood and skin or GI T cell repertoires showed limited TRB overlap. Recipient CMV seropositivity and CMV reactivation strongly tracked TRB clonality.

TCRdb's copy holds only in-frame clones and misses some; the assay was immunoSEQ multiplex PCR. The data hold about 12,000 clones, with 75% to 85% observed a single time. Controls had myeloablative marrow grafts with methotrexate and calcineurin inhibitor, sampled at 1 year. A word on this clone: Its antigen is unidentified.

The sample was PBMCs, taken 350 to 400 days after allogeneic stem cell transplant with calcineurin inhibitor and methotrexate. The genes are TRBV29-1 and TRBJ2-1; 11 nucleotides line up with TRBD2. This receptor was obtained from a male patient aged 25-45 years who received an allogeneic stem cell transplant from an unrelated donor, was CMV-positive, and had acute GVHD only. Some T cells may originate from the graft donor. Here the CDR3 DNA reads TGCAGCGTTGCTAGCGGGGGGCCGGGGAATGAGCAGTTCTTC. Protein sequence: CSVASGGPGNEQFF.